Many counts were recorded for the clone carrying this TCR beta chain. Its cognate antigen is unknown. In preparing bulk TCR libraries, previously described methods and listed TCR primers were used. TCRdb itself ran the PCR reads through MiXCR, one entry per CDR3 protein. The sample holds 50,000 to 75,000 distinct CDR3 sequences; about a fifth are singletons and the top ten take under 1.5%. The data originate from a study of molecular identifiers for immune sequencing clone quantification. The study's findings and limits: Clones above 20 RNA copies held over 99% of effector molecules, under 1% in naive cells.

This CDR3 has 15 residues. Trimming cost V 5 bases and J 4 bases, with 16 bases left between them. Per the germline V gene, CDR1 is SEHNR and CDR2 is FQNEAQ (reference sequence). Sorted inputs of roughly 17,000 to 1,100,000 cells, with 10%, 30% or 50% RNA, yielded naive CD8 libraries. Based on a CD8+CD4-CCR7+CD45RA+ profile, naive CD8 T cells were sorted. Sequencing was carried out using naive CD8+ T cells from blood, with Jurkat cell RNA spiked in. Subset meaning: FACS-sorted CD8+CD4-CCR7+CD45RA+ naive T cells. This clonotype was sampled from a human donor in good health. Some libraries in this study had Jurkat cell RNA spiked in. The rearrangement uses TRBV7-9 and TRBJ2-3; D call uncertain. The CDR3 DNA sequence: TGTGCCAGCAGCCCCGGTTTATTCATGGCAGATACGCAGTATTTT. Its protein product is CASSPGLFMADTQYF. The complete variable domain, with remaining parts taken from reference TRBV7-9 and TRBJ2-3, reads DTGVSQNPRHKITKRGQNVTFRCDPISEHNRLYWYRQTLGQGPEFLTYFQNEAQLEKSRLLSDRFSAERPKGSFSTLEIQRTEQGDSAMYLCASSPGLFMADTQYFGPGTRLTVL.